This TCR beta chain was captured by sequencing in a study of cytomegalovirus exposure and HLA in healthy donors. With 60 Vbeta and 13 Jbeta primers, the PCR was carried out. The data were produced by immunoSEQ multiplex PCR, yet TCRdb's version contains in-frame clones alone and is incomplete. The table includes some 110,000 clones, roughly 76% detected once. Germline CDR1 is SGHRS and CDR2 is YFSETQ. The CDR3 consists of 14 residues. With 10 bases removed from V and 0 bases from J, the gap between germline ends came to 17 bases. Specimen: PBMCs. The source is a woman aged 60-70 years in good health and CMV-seropositive. This rearrangement joins TRBV5-1 to TRBJ2-7; tentative D call: TRBD1 (5 bases). CDR3 DNA sequence: TGCGCCCAACGGTCAGGGAAAAGCTCCTACGAGCAGTACTTC. It encodes CAQRSGKSSYEQYF.